These 21 T cell receptor beta chains share one sample of origin, sequenced in a study of cytomegalovirus exposure and HLA in healthy donors. PCR amplification relied on 60 Vbeta primers (plus 13 Jbeta primers). TCRdb's table, derived via immunoSEQ multiplex PCR, lists solely in-frame clones and lacks some. The clone table shows tens of thousands of clones, with the ten largest holding approximately 2%. Sequences were obtained from PBMCs. The receptors originated from a woman aged 40 to 50 in good health and CMV-seropositive.

The chain uses TRBV6-6 and TRBJ1-1; weak D call: TRBD1 (6 bases). CDR1 and CDR2 from the germline V gene are MNHNY and SVGAGI (reference sequence). This CDR3 contains 15 residues. Trimming stripped 2 bases from V and 1 base from J, with 11 bases between. The CDR3 DNA sequence: TGTGCCAGCAGTTACACAGGGATCGCGAACACTGAAGCTTTCTTT. The encoded protein is CASSYTGIANTEAFF.

The chain carries TRBV29-1 and TRBJ2-3, with a tentative D call TRBD1 (5 bases). The CDR3 covers 11 residues. Germline CDR1 and CDR2: SQVTM and ANQGSEA. V was clipped by 3 bases and J by 5 bases, with 6 bases between them. The CDR3 spells CSVDRVDTQYF. CDR3 in DNA: TGCAGCGTTGACAGGGTAGATACGCAGTATTTT.

The chain is built from TRBV9 and TRBJ2-5; D is unclear. Germline lookup yields CDR1 SGDLS and CDR2 YYNGEE. Trimming removed 0 bases from V and 3 bases from J, with 6 bases in between. This CDR3 spans 13 amino acids. CDR3 residues: CASSVGLEETQYF. DNA of the CDR3: TGTGCCAGCAGCGTAGGCCTAGAAGAGACCCAGTACTTC.

V is TRBV9 and J is TRBJ1-2; tentative D call: TRBD1 (6 bases). Between the trimmed V and J ends, which lost 7 bases and 2 bases, there was a span of 12 bases. This CDR3 spans 13 amino acids. The germline CDR1 and CDR2 sequences are SGDLS and YYNGEE. The CDR3 DNA is TGTGCCAGCGGGAAAGGGGGAAACTATGGCTACACCTTC. Protein: CASGKGGNYGYTF.

The J gene is TRBJ1-6, the V gene TRBV11-2; D is ambiguous. V lost 5 bases to trimming and J lost 1 base, with 9 bases between them. The CDR3 spans 15 residues. Germline V lookup: CDR1 SGHAT, CDR2 FQNNGV. CDR3 nucleotide sequence: TGTGCCAGCAGCGCAGCCGGGTCCTATAATTCACCCCTCCACTTT. Translation: CASSAAGSYNSPLHF.

V and J are TRBV5-4 and TRBJ2-7, with TRBD2 identical over 11 bases. The CDR3 extends over 14 amino acids. V shed 4 bases and J 4 bases; nucleotides not matched to a gene: 4. Germline CDR1 SGHNT, CDR2 YYREEE (reference sequence). Here the CDR3 DNA reads TGTGCCAGCAGCGTAGCGGGGGGGGTATACGAGCAGTACTTC. This sequence encodes CASSVAGGVYEQYF.

The V call is TRBV19, the J call TRBJ2-2, with 8 positions matching TRBD1. Trimming took 4 bases from V and 3 from J; bases not matched to a gene: 7. Germline CDR1 LNHDA, CDR2 SQIVND (reference sequence). The CDR3 loop spans 16 amino acids. For the CDR3, the DNA is TGTGCCAGTAGTACTCCTCAGGGGGCCTACACCGGGGAGCTGTTTTTT. This translates into CASSTPQGAYTGELFF.

As regards this clone: Other nucleotide sequences in the sample specify the same CDR3. The chain uses TRBV29-1 and TRBJ1-2, with unresolved D. The CDR3 is 11 residues long. Germline assignment: CDR1 SQVTM and CDR2 ANQGSEA. V was shortened by 7 bases and J by 2 bases, with 8 bases between the two germline ends. In nucleotides, the CDR3 is TGCAGCGCCGGACTGAACTATGGCTACACCTTC. Encoded protein: CSAGLNYGYTF. The full variable domain, rest sourced from reference TRBV29-1 and TRBJ1-2, is SAVISQKPSRDICQRGTSLTIQCQVDSQVTMMFWYRQQPGQSLTLIATANQGSEATYESGFVIDKFPISRPNLTFSTLTVSNMSPEDSSIYLCSAGLNYGYTFGSGTRLTVV.

V and J are TRBV7-6 and TRBJ2-2; a possible D gene is TRBD2 (5 bases). V was trimmed by 4 bases and J by 6 bases, leaving 12 bases between them. This CDR3 comprises 14 residues. Germline-derived CDR1 and CDR2 are SGHVS and FNYEAQ. CDR3 sequence: CASSSLLVSGELFF. CDR3 bases: TGTGCCAGCAGCTCATTACTAGTTTCCGGGGAGCTGTTTTTT. Complete variable domain (other parts from reference TRBV7-6 and TRBJ2-2): GAGVSQSPRYKVTKRGQDVALRCDPISGHVSLYWYRQALGQGPEFLTYFNYEAQQDKSGLPNDRFSAERPEGSISTLTIQRTEQRDSAMYRCASSSLLVSGELFFGEGSRLTVL.

The chain joins TRBV10-3 to TRBJ1-2; 11 bases map to TRBD1. Germline-derived CDR1 and CDR2 are ENHRY and SYGVKD. J lost 4 bases, V lost 3 bases, and 4 bases had no gene match. This CDR3 has 15 residues. The CDR3 reads CAISDRDRGFYGYTF. The DNA for the CDR3 is TGTGCCATCAGTGACCGGGACAGGGGGTTCTATGGCTACACCTTC.

The chain joins TRBV2 to TRBJ1-1, with no clear D. V gave up 2 bases and J gave up 5 bases, with 18 bases separating them. The CDR3 sequence is 16 residues long. Germline values: CDR1 SNHLY, CDR2 FYNNEI. The CDR3 loop is CASSEMRSLQLTEAFF. Here the CDR3 DNA reads TGTGCCAGCAGTGAAATGCGGAGTCTGCAGTTAACTGAAGCTTTCTTT. Combining the CDR3 with reference TRBV2 and TRBJ1-1 gives the whole variable domain EPEVTQTPSHQVTQMGQEVILRCVPISNHLYFYWYRQILGQKVEFLVSFYNNEISEKSEIFDDQFSVERPDGSNFTLKIRSTKLEDSAMYFCASSEMRSLQLTEAFFGQGTRLTVV.

The J gene is TRBJ1-5, the V gene TRBV5-6, with TRBD1 identical over 9 bases. V shed 4 bases, J shed 4 bases, and the junction held 9 bases outside the gene matches. The CDR3 is 16 residues long. In germline, CDR1 is SGHDT, CDR2 YYEEEE. This chain's CDR3 is CASSQSGQGPNQPQHF. CDR3 DNA sequence: TGTGCCAGCAGCCAATCGGGACAGGGACCGAATCAGCCCCAGCATTTT.

The chain recombines TRBV7-2 with TRBJ2-1, with 7 nucleotides matching TRBD2. The V and J ends lost 4 bases and 5 bases, in that order; junction bases with no gene match: 8. The CDR3 covers 15 residues. The germline CDR1 and CDR2 sequences are SGHTA and FQGNSA. The CDR3 bases are TGTGCCAGCAGCTCCCAAGCGGGAATCCACAATGAGCAGTTCTTC. It is translated as CASSSQAGIHNEQFF.

V gene TRBV19 combines with J gene TRBJ2-7, with 7 bases that match TRBD1. Trimming cost V 4 bases and J 7 bases; bases outside gene matches: 10. CDR3 length: 14 residues. Per the germline V gene, CDR1 is LNHDA and CDR2 is SQIVND (reference sequence). The CDR3 loop is CASSTRPAGGEQYF. The CDR3 DNA reads TGTGCCAGTAGTACGCGTCCCGCAGGGGGTGAGCAGTACTTC.

The rearrangement links TRBV11-2 to TRBJ2-7; D is unresolved. Looked up from germline, CDR1 is SGHAT and CDR2 is FQNNGV. Trimming left V 2 bases short and J 1 base short, with 12 bases between. The CDR3 runs to 15 residues. As DNA, the CDR3 is TGTGCCAGCAGCTTAAGCCCAGCGAGGTCCTACGAGCAGTACTTC. Its protein is CASSLSPARSYEQYF. Supplemented by reference TRBV11-2 and TRBJ2-7, the full variable domain reads EAGVAQSPRYKIIEKRQSVAFWCNPISGHATLYWYQQILGQGPKLLIQFQNNGVVDDSQLPKDRFSAERLKGVDSTLKIQPAKLEDSAVYLCASSLSPARSYEQYFGPGTRLTVT.

The chain links TRBV2 to TRBJ1-5; D remains unclear. From germline, CDR1 is SNHLY and CDR2 FYNNEI. The CDR3 covers 15 residues. V shed 7 bases and J shed 7 bases, with 20 bases lying between them. CDR3 sequence: CASTMMTGARQPQHF. The CDR3 bases are TGTGCCAGCACCATGATGACTGGAGCTAGGCAGCCCCAGCATTTT.

The V gene is TRBV7-8, the J gene TRBJ2-1; a possible D gene is TRBD2 (6 bases). V was clipped by 4 bases and J by 5 bases, with 15 bases between them. This CDR3 has 15 residues. Germline V gene lookup returns CDR1 SGHVS and CDR2 FQNEAQ. The CDR3 is CASSSPGLGNNEQFF. The DNA for the CDR3 is TGTGCCAGCAGCTCGCCGGGACTGGGTAACAATGAGCAGTTCTTC.

This chain connects TRBV19 to TRBJ1-1, with 9 bases aligning to TRBD1. The CDR3 length is 13 residues. With V trimmed by 5 bases and J by 6 bases, 4 bases remained unmatched. From germline, CDR1 is LNHDA and CDR2 SQIVND (reference sequence). This chain's CDR3 is CASSETGGAEAFF. DNA for the CDR3: TGTGCCAGTAGTGAGACAGGGGGAGCTGAAGCTTTCTTT.

This chain uses TRBV20-1 with TRBJ1-1; the D is unclear. Germline V gene sequence: CDR1 DFQATT, CDR2 SNEGSKA (reference sequence). Trimming cost V 1 base and J 6 bases, with 6 bases left between them. The CDR3 contains 11 residues. The CDR3 spells CSARVGSEAFF. CDR3 DNA sequence: TGCAGTGCTAGAGTGGGCTCTGAAGCTTTCTTT.

Written as DNA, the CDR3 is TGTGCCAGCAGCTTAACAGGGAGAACAGATACGCAGTATTTT. Translating it yields CASSLTGRTDTQYF. This chain links TRBV7-9 with TRBJ2-3; possible D gene TRBD1, 6 bases. The V end lost 2 bases, the J end lost 3 bases, and 9 bases lay between the germline ends. The germline V gene encodes CDR1 SEHNR and CDR2 FQNEAQ (reference sequence). This CDR3 has 14 amino acids.

V gene TRBV7-3 combines with J gene TRBJ1-1; D possibly corresponds to TRBD1 (5 bases). Trimming took off 5 bases at V and 11 bases at J, with 18 bases between the two ends. Germline lookup yields CDR1 SGHTA and CDR2 FQGTGA. This CDR3 is built from 13 residues. CDR3 region: CASSPQGGFGAFF. CDR3 DNA: TGTGCCAGCAGCCCCCAGGGAGGGTTTGGGGCTTTCTTT.